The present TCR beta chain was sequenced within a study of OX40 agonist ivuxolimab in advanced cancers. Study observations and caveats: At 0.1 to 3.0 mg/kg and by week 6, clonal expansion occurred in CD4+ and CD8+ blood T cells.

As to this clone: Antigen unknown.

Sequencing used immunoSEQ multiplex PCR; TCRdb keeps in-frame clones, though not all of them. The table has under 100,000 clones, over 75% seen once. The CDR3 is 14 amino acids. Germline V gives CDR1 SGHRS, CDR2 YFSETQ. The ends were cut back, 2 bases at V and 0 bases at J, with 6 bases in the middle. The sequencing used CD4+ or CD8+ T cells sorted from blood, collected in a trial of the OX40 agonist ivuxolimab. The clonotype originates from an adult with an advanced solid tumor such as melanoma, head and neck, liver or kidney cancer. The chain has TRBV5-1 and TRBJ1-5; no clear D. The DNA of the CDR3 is TGCGCCAGCAGCTTCGGTGATAGCAATCAGCCCCAGCATTTT. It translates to CASSFGDSNQPQHF.